The 27 T cell receptor beta chains below were found in one sample sequenced in a study of beta chain features in type 1 diabetes. What was sequenced were expressed TCRB transcripts, since all of the isolated RNA had been reverse transcribed. TCRdb keeps only in-frame clones here, not all; method: immunoSEQ multiplex PCR. This sample carries around 500,000 clones, around 10% of them seen once, and the ten largest clones take approximately 0.045%. The source material was naive CD4+ T cells from blood. These receptors all come from a young woman in good health.

This clone was observed a few times. This sequence joins TRBV5-4 and TRBJ1-4, with D maybe TRBD1 (6 bases). Germline V gives CDR1 SGHNT, CDR2 YYREEE (reference sequence). With 2 bases removed from V and 2 bases from J, the gap between germline ends came to 10 bases. This CDR3 region has 15 residues. CDR3 sequence: CASSFGGRTNEKLFF. For the CDR3, the DNA is TGTGCCAGCAGCTTCGGGGGCCGGACTAATGAAAAACTGTTTTTT.

This clone appeared a few times. The V and J genes are TRBV5-1 and TRBJ2-5; tentatively, D is TRBD1 (6 bases). CDR3 size: 13 residues. CDR1 and CDR2 from the germline V gene are SGHRS and YFSETQ. Trimming took 2 bases from V and 5 from J, leaving 10 bases between them. The CDR3 bases are TGCGCCAGCAGCTTCACAGGGCCGGAGACCCAGTACTTC. Protein: CASSFTGPETQYF.

V and J are TRBV4-3 and TRBJ2-1, with 9 bases identical to TRBD2. This CDR3 is 15 amino acids long. Germline CDR1 LGHNA, CDR2 YSLEER. The ends lost 5 bases at V and 7 bases at J; junction bases unmatched: 9. DNA of the CDR3: TGCGCCAGCAGCGCAAAAATAGCGGGAGCTAATGAGCAGTTCTTC. Translating gives CASSAKIAGANEQFF.

V usage is TRBV21-1 and J usage is TRBJ2-4; the table's D call of TRBD1 was not tested on the DNA. TRBV21-1 is a pseudogene segment. The CDR3 spans 14 residues. CDR3 residues: CASIDREAKNIQYF. The CDR3 bases are TGTGCCAGCATTGACAGGGAAGCCAAAAACATTCAGTACTTC.

This sequence joins TRBV4-1 and TRBJ2-7; the D gene is possibly TRBD1 (5 bases). This CDR3 has 15 residues. Trimming left V 1 base short and J 1 base short, with 11 bases between. Germline-derived CDR1 and CDR2 are MGHRA and YSYEKL. The chain's CDR3 is CASSQGLRVSYEQYF. The DNA for the CDR3 is TGCGCCAGCAGCCAAGGTCTCAGGGTGTCCTACGAGCAGTACTTC.

This clone was seen a handful of times. The gene calls are TRBV9 and TRBJ2-1, with TRBD1 as a possible D gene (8 bases). Germline loops: CDR1 SGDLS, CDR2 YYNGEE. Trimming pared 7 bases from V and 2 bases from J, leaving 16 bases between. The CDR3 totals 15 residues. The CDR3 loop is CASQGASGTYNEQFF. The CDR3 DNA is TGTGCCAGCCAGGGGGCTAGCGGTACCTACAATGAGCAGTTCTTC.

The rearrangement links TRBV10-3 to TRBJ1-2, with 9 bases matching TRBD1. The V gene's germline CDR1 is ENHRY and CDR2 SYGVKD. V was clipped by 6 bases and J by 5 bases; unmatched bases: 7. CDR3 length equals 14 residues. The CDR3 sequence is CAISQDRGGYGYTF. The DNA for the CDR3 is TGTGCCATCAGCCAGGACAGGGGAGGATATGGCTACACCTTC.

V is TRBV7-2 and J is TRBJ2-1, with D maybe TRBD2 (6 bases). Germline CDR1 SGHTA, CDR2 FQGNSA. Trimming took off 3 bases at V and 4 bases at J, with 16 bases between the two ends. This CDR3 has 16 amino acids. Here the CDR3 DNA reads TGTGCCAGCAGCTTGACGCGGGGAAGTATTTACAATGAGCAGTTCTTC. Its protein product is CASSLTRGSIYNEQFF.

The CDR3 loop reads CASSLQRADTQYF. In nucleotides, the CDR3 is TGCGCCAGCAGCCTCCAACGCGCAGATACGCAGTATTTT. The chain recombines TRBV5-1 with TRBJ2-3; D remains ambiguous. V was pared by 4 bases and J by 4 bases, with 10 bases between. Per germline, CDR1 SGHRS and CDR2 YFSETQ. The length of the CDR3 is 13 residues.

This clone appeared a few times. The rearrangement joins TRBV5-6 to TRBJ2-1; TRBD1 might be the D (5 bases). V was pared by 4 bases and J by 9 bases, with 8 bases between. CDR3 length: 11 amino acids. Germline CDR1 and CDR2: SGHDT and YYEEEE. CDR3 sequence (DNA): TGTGCCAGCAGCATCAGGGTTGAGCAGTTCTTC. It specifies CASSIRVEQFF. The complete variable domain, with remaining parts taken from reference TRBV5-6 and TRBJ2-1, reads DAGVTQSPTHLIKTRGQQVTLRCSPKSGHDTVSWYQQALGQGPQFIFQYYEEEERQRGNFPDRFSGHQFPNYSSELNVNALLLGDSALYLCASSIRVEQFFGPGTRLTVL.

J is TRBJ2-3 and V is TRBV7-3, with 11 bases matching TRBD2. J was trimmed by 2 bases and V by 5 bases; bases with no gene match: 6. CDR1 and CDR2 (germline): SGHTA, FQGTGA. There are 16 residues in the CDR3. The CDR3 loop reads CASSPRLAGTTDTQYF. The CDR3 bases are TGTGCCAGCAGCCCACGACTAGCGGGGACCACAGATACGCAGTATTTT.

V and J are TRBV30 and TRBJ1-1; D remains ambiguous. The germline V gene has CDR1 GTSNPN and CDR2 SVGIG (reference sequence). V was shortened by 0 bases and J by 4 bases, with 15 bases between the two germline ends. CDR3 size: 15 residues. CDR3 residues: CAWSVRNGPGTEAFF. CDR3 DNA sequence: TGTGCCTGGAGTGTACGAAATGGTCCGGGCACTGAAGCTTTCTTT.

This clone was seen ten or more times. Other nucleotide sequences in the sample specify the same CDR3. The CDR3, as DNA: TGTGCCATCAGCTCCGATCTCTACGAGCAGTACTTC. Residues: CAISSDLYEQYF. The chain joins TRBV10-3 to TRBJ2-7; no clear D gene. CDR3 length equals 12 residues. V lost 6 bases and J lost 3, with 9 bases in between. Germline lookup yields CDR1 ENHRY and CDR2 SYGVKD.

The chain couples TRBV29-1 to TRBJ2-1; D gene ambiguous. The CDR3 is made up of 14 amino acids. CDR1 is SQVTM and CDR2 is ANQGSEA in the germline V gene. In nucleotides, the CDR3 is TGCAATACCCACGTTGGGCGGAGTTACAATGAGCAGTTCTTC. Amino acids: CNTHVGRSYNEQFF.

This clone came up a few times. DNA for the CDR3: TGCAGCGTTGTGCGCGGACCTTCCTACGAGCAGTACTTC. Residues: CSVVRGPSYEQYF. The chain combines TRBV29-1 with TRBJ2-5, with D hard to call. The end of the DNA fits TRBJ2-7 better, so the J call may be wrong. Germline CDR1 and CDR2: SQVTM and ANQGSEA. The CDR3 totals 13 residues.

The sample holds a few counts of this clone. This chain connects TRBV14 to TRBJ2-1, with 8 bases matching TRBD1. Looked up from germline, CDR1 is SGHDN and CDR2 is FVKESK. After removal of 2 bases from V and 2 bases from J, the junction contained 2 bases not matched to a gene. The CDR3 runs to 15 residues. Here the CDR3 DNA reads TGTGCCAGCAGCCAAAGGACAGGGACCTACAATGAGCAGTTCTTC. This codes for CASSQRTGTYNEQFF.

This clone turned up a few times. The chain uses TRBV19 and TRBJ1-5; D gene uncertain. Trimming took off 6 bases at V and 1 base at J, with 10 bases between the two ends. Germline V gene data show CDR1 as LNHDA and CDR2 as SQIVND (reference sequence). CDR3 length: 14 amino acids. CDR3 loop: CASRTWESNQPQHF. CDR3 DNA: TGTGCCAGTAGAACTTGGGAAAGCAATCAGCCCCAGCATTTT.

This clone was seen more than once but under ten times. CDR3 region: CASSQEGTRREDTQYF. The CDR3 DNA reads TGCGCCAGCAGCCAAGAAGGGACCCGGAGGGAGGATACGCAGTATTTT. This chain joins TRBV4-3 and TRBJ2-3; TRBD2 might be the D (6 bases). The V gene's germline CDR1 is LGHNA and CDR2 YSLEER. V lost 0 bases and J lost 6, with 16 bases in between. CDR3 length equals 16 residues.

This clone was counted a few times. The J gene is TRBJ2-7, the V gene TRBV30, with 7 bases identical to TRBD1. CDR1 GTSNPN and CDR2 SVGIG come from the germline V gene (reference sequence). The CDR3 has 13 residues. V lost 7 bases and J lost 4; bases outside the gene matches: 10. The CDR3 region has the DNA TGTGCCTCTGGAAACAGGGGACCTTACGAGCAGTACTTC. It translates to CASGNRGPYEQYF.

This chain links TRBV7-2 with TRBJ2-4; D possibly corresponds to TRBD2 (5 bases). The CDR3 extends over 16 amino acids. CDR1 and CDR2 from the germline V gene are SGHTA and FQGNSA. Trimming pared 5 bases from V and 1 base from J, leaving 15 bases between. The CDR3 region has the DNA TGTGCCAGCAGCCTTACTAGTGGGGTTGCCAAAAACATTCAGTACTTC. It yields the protein CASSLTSGVAKNIQYF. Together with reference TRBV7-2 and TRBJ2-4, the CDR3 gives the full variable domain: GAGVSQSPSNKVTEKGKDVELRCDPISGHTALYWYRQSLGQGLEFLIYFQGNSAPDKSGLPSDRFSAERTGGSVSTLTIQRTQQEDSAVYLCASSLTSGVAKNIQYFGAGTRLSVL.

There are a few counts of this clone. The CDR3 spells CASSTPPGPYNEQFF. CDR3 coding DNA: TGTGCCAGCAGCACACCCCCCGGGCCCTACAATGAGCAGTTCTTC. This rearrangement joins TRBV9 to TRBJ2-1; no definite D call. Looked up from germline, CDR1 is SGDLS and CDR2 is YYNGEE. The germline V and J ends were trimmed by 4 bases and 2 bases, with 13 bases remaining between them. This CDR3 comprises 15 residues.

This clone was observed many times. The V and J genes are TRBV30 and TRBJ2-1; TRBD2 aligns across 8 bases. This CDR3 contains 14 residues. CDR1 and CDR2 (germline): GTSNPN, SVGIG (reference sequence). V lost 1 base, J lost 2 bases, and 1 base stayed unmatched. DNA for the CDR3: TGTGCCTGGAGTGCGGGAGGGGCCTACAATGAGCAGTTCTTC. Protein product: CAWSAGGAYNEQFF.

The chain couples TRBV30 to TRBJ1-6; D gene unclear. Germline CDR1 reads GTSNPN; CDR2 reads SVGIG (reference sequence). Trimming left V 0 bases short and J 10 bases short, with 10 bases between. There are 13 residues in the CDR3. CDR3 nucleotide sequence: TGTGCCTGGAGTGTCACGCTCCGGTCACCCCTCCACTTT. Translating it yields CAWSVTLRSPLHF.

The chain combines TRBV7-8 with TRBJ2-5, with D unclear. V lost 1 base to trimming and J lost 7 bases, with 7 bases between them. CDR3 length equals 12 residues. CDR1 SGHVS and CDR2 FQNEAQ come from the germline V gene. CDR3 in amino acids: CASSLGTGTQYF. The DNA of the CDR3 is TGTGCCAGCAGCTTAGGGACGGGGACCCAGTACTTC. Supplemented by reference TRBV7-8 and TRBJ2-5, the full variable domain reads GAGVSQSPRYKVAKRGQDVALRCDPISGHVSLFWYQQALGQGPEFLTYFQNEAQLDKSGLPSDRFFAERPEGSVSTLKIQRTQQEDSAVYLCASSLGTGTQYFGPGTRLLVL.

This clone has only a few counts. The chain joins TRBV5-1 to TRBJ2-3; TRBD1 aligns across 10 bases. The germline V gene encodes CDR1 SGHRS and CDR2 YFSETQ. The CDR3 has 17 amino acids. J gave up 1 base and V 6 bases, and 11 bases lay outside the gene matches. Here the CDR3 DNA reads TGCGCCAGCAAGTTACTTGCGGGGACAGGGGGCACAGATACGCAGTATTTT. Translation: CASKLLAGTGGTDTQYF.

This clone was found a few times. V gene TRBV11-1 combines with J gene TRBJ2-1; 10 nucleotides line up with TRBD2. With V trimmed by 4 bases and J by 4 bases, 4 bases remained unmatched. Germline CDR1 SGHAT, CDR2 FQDESV (reference sequence). This CDR3 region has 15 residues. The CDR3 DNA sequence: TGTGCCAGCAGCTCGGGACTAGCGTCTTACAATGAGCAGTTCTTC. This gives the protein CASSSGLASYNEQFF. The variable domain in full, completed from reference TRBV11-1 and TRBJ2-1, reads EAEVAQSPRYKITEKSQAVAFWCDPISGHATLYWYRQILGQGPELLVQFQDESVVDDSQLPKDRFSAERLKGVDSTLKIQPAELGDSAMYLCASSSGLASYNEQFFGPGTRLTVL.

The V gene is TRBV21-1, the J gene TRBJ2-7; TRBD2 is the table's D call and was not checked against the DNA. TRBV21-1 represents a pseudogene. This CDR3 region has 18 residues. The CDR3 nucleotides are TGTGCCAGCAGCAACAACGTGACTAGCGGGGGGATCGCCTACGAGCAGTACGTC. This gives the protein CASSNNVTSGGIAYEQYV.